These 19 T cell receptor beta chains came from one sample sequenced in a study of cytomegalovirus exposure and HLA in healthy donors. The PCR was carried out with 60 Vbeta primers and 13 Jbeta primers. This table comes from immunoSEQ multiplex PCR, and its TCRdb copy is limited to in-frame clones, with some not included. The sample shows some 110,000 clones, about 72% of them seen only once. Sequenced material: PBMCs. These receptors were obtained from a man aged 50-60 years in good health and CMV-seropositive.

The V gene is TRBV2, the J gene TRBJ1-4; TRBD1 agrees at 8 bases. The germline gives CDR1 SNHLY, CDR2 FYNNEI. The length of the CDR3 is 14 residues. V shed 5 bases and J 8 bases; nucleotides not matched to a gene: 7. The CDR3 protein is CASSRQGSKEKLFF. The CDR3 DNA follows: TGTGCCAGCAGTCGACAGGGGAGCAAGGAAAAACTGTTTTTT. Full variable domain (rest looked up from reference TRBV2 and TRBJ1-4): EPEVTQTPSHQVTQMGQEVILRCVPISNHLYFYWYRQILGQKVEFLVSFYNNEISEKSEIFDDQFSVERPDGSNFTLKIRSTKLEDSAMYFCASSRQGSKEKLFFGSGTQLSVL.

The rearrangement joins TRBV5-1 to TRBJ2-2; possibly TRBD1 for D (5 bases). Trimming removed 2 bases from V and 4 bases from J, with 15 bases in between. This CDR3 spans 16 amino acids. Germline loops: CDR1 SGHRS, CDR2 YFSETQ. In nucleotides, the CDR3 is TGCGCCAGCAGCTTCAGGCCGGACATTCCCACCGGGGAGCTGTTTTTT. Residues: CASSFRPDIPTGELFF.

V usage is TRBV27 and J usage is TRBJ2-3; TRBD2 aligns across 9 bases. Looked up from germline, CDR1 is MNHEY and CDR2 is SMNVEV (reference sequence). V lost 6 bases and J lost 1; bases outside the gene matches: 8. The length of the CDR3 is 16 residues. DNA of the CDR3: TGTGCCAGCAGCTCGGCGGGGGGGGTGGGCACAGATACGCAGTATTTT. It translates to CASSSAGGVGTDTQYF.

This clone was recorded a few times. The CDR3 here is CASSLVSGSDNEQFF. The CDR3 nucleotides read TGTGCCAGCAGTTTAGTCAGCGGGAGCGACAATGAGCAGTTCTTC. The rearrangement links TRBV28 to TRBJ2-1, with 8 bases lining up with TRBD2. The CDR3 covers 15 residues. The trim removed 2 bases at V and 5 bases at J, leaving 5 bases unmatched. In germline, CDR1 is MDHEN, CDR2 SYDVKM.

The V and J genes are TRBV19 and TRBJ2-7, with TRBD1 matching 8 bases. J gave up 5 bases and V 5 bases, and 5 bases lay outside the gene matches. This CDR3 region has 13 residues. Germline CDR1 LNHDA, CDR2 SQIVND (reference sequence). The CDR3, as DNA: TGTGCCAGTAGTGGGGACAGGTTCCACGAGCAGTACTTC. Amino acids: CASSGDRFHEQYF.

The chain is built from TRBV5-5 and TRBJ1-5, with unresolved D. Trimming took 5 bases from V and 3 from J, leaving 15 bases between them. CDR1 and CDR2 (germline): SGHKS, YYEKEE (reference sequence). The CDR3 spans 15 residues. The CDR3 nucleotides are TGTGCCAGCAGGGCGTCGCCGGACTACAATCAGCCCCAGCATTTT. This codes for CASRASPDYNQPQHF. Full variable domain (missing parts from reference TRBV5-5 and TRBJ1-5): DAGVTQSPTHLIKTRGQQVTLRCSPISGHKSVSWYQQVLGQGPQFIFQYYEKEERGRGNFPDRFSARQFPNYSSELNVNALLLGDSALYLCASRASPDYNQPQHFGDGTRLSIL.

The genes are TRBV5-1 and TRBJ1-6; 10 bases agree with TRBD1. The germline V gene has CDR1 SGHRS and CDR2 YFSETQ. The CDR3 runs 14 residues. V gave up 4 bases and J gave up 7 bases; unmatched junction bases: 2. DNA of the CDR3: TGCGCCAGCAGCAGGGACAGGGGCAATTCACCCCTCCACTTT. This translates into CASSRDRGNSPLHF.

The chain recombines TRBV11-2 with TRBJ1-5; 7 bases are a match to TRBD1. V lost 0 bases to trimming and J lost 3 bases; unmatched junction nucleotides: 11. The CDR3 runs to 18 residues. Germline lookup yields CDR1 SGHAT and CDR2 FQNNGV. The CDR3 sequence: CASSLDIVPRGLNQPQHF. As DNA, the CDR3 is TGTGCCAGCAGCTTAGATATCGTCCCAAGGGGGCTCAATCAGCCCCAGCATTTT.

J is TRBJ1-2 and V is TRBV6-4; TRBD1 matches at 7 bases. The CDR3 length is 14 residues. The trim removed 0 bases at V and 4 bases at J, leaving 2 bases unmatched. Germline lookup yields CDR1 MRHNA and CDR2 SNTAGT. CDR3 protein: CASSDSGQFYGYTF. CDR3 bases: TGTGCCAGCAGTGACTCGGGACAGTTCTATGGCTACACCTTC.

This clone appeared once. CDR3 nucleotide sequence: TGTGCCAGCAGTTTTGGGACAGTTGGAAACACCATATATTTT. The encoded protein is CASSFGTVGNTIYF. V gene TRBV6-5 combines with J gene TRBJ1-3; 7 positions agree with TRBD1. J was trimmed by 3 bases and V by 4 bases; bases with no gene match: 3. Germline V gene lookup returns CDR1 MNHEY and CDR2 SVGAGI. The CDR3 consists of 14 residues.

The chain has TRBV2 and TRBJ2-1; 12 nucleotides agree with TRBD2. Germline values: CDR1 SNHLY, CDR2 FYNNEI. The CDR3 loop spans 13 amino acids. The junction had 2 bases not matched to a gene; V was cut back by 5 bases and J by 9 bases. CDR3 nucleotide sequence: TGTGCCAGCAGTTCTAGCGGGAGGGGTGAGCAGTTCTTC. Its protein is CASSSSGRGEQFF.

This chain joins TRBV11-2 and TRBJ2-1; weak D call: TRBD2 (6 bases). Germline CDR1 reads SGHAT; CDR2 reads FQNNGV. There are 13 residues in the CDR3. V was cut by 3 bases and J by 6 bases, with 9 bases left in between. CDR3 sequence reads: CASSLTRGNEQFF. Here the CDR3 DNA reads TGTGCCAGCAGCTTGACTAGGGGCAATGAGCAGTTCTTC.

Note on this clone: A junction end diverges from the germline sequence, so it may reflect a read error. CDR3 bases: TGTGCCAGCACGAACCGGGACAGTTCCTACTTT. This codes for CASTNRDSSYF. The rearrangement links TRBV6-1 to TRBJ1-1; 7 positions match TRBD1. The CDR3 runs to 11 residues. Germline CDR1 reads MNHNS; CDR2 reads SASEGT.

V and J are TRBV5-1 and TRBJ2-6, with TRBD2 matching over 7 bases. In germline, CDR1 is SGHRS, CDR2 YFSETQ. This CDR3 has 14 amino acids. Unmatched junction bases numbered 7, after V lost 6 bases and J lost 7 bases. This chain's CDR3 is CASMGGYGANVLTF. The CDR3 region has the DNA TGCGCCAGCATGGGAGGGTATGGTGCCAACGTCCTGACTTTC.

The chain links TRBV28 to TRBJ2-7; unclear D gene. V was cut by 3 bases and J by 8 bases, with 11 bases left in between. The CDR3 spans 12 residues. CDR1 and CDR2 from the germline V gene are MDHEN and SYDVKM. This CDR3 reads CASSFSRPKQYF. The CDR3 DNA is TGTGCCAGCAGTTTTAGCCGGCCAAAGCAGTACTTC.

The rearrangement uses TRBV13 and TRBJ1-1; no clear D. The germline gives CDR1 PRHDT, CDR2 FYEKMQ (reference sequence). V dropped 5 bases and J dropped 2 bases, with 12 bases sitting between them. There are 14 residues in the CDR3. The CDR3 DNA reads as TGTGCCAGCAGCGTCTTAGGGAGAAACACTGAAGCTTTCTTT. Residues: CASSVLGRNTEAFF.

V gene TRBV6-5 combines with J gene TRBJ2-2; D is perhaps TRBD1 (6 bases). Germline V gene data show CDR1 as MNHEY and CDR2 as SVGAGI. The V gene lost 9 bases and the J gene lost 3 bases, with 14 bases spanning the gap. The length of the CDR3 is 14 residues. CDR3 sequence reads: CASPEGVDTGELFF. CDR3 DNA: TGTGCCAGTCCCGAGGGGGTGGACACCGGGGAGCTGTTTTTT.

The rearrangement links TRBV19 to TRBJ1-1; TRBD1 aligns across 9 bases. Germline-derived CDR1 and CDR2 are LNHDA and SQIVND (reference sequence). The V segment lost 2 bases and the J segment 3 bases; nucleotides outside the gene matches: 4. The CDR3 runs 15 residues. CDR3 bases: TGTGCCAGTAGTATACTAGGACAGGGGCACACTGAAGCTTTCTTT. It translates to CASSILGQGHTEAFF.

This sequence joins TRBV4-3 and TRBJ1-2; no clear D gene. Germline V gives CDR1 LGHNA, CDR2 YSLEER. V was shortened by 1 base and J by 6 bases, with 15 bases between the two germline ends. The CDR3 extends over 15 amino acids. The CDR3 spells CASSQVLAGSNGYTF. Here the CDR3 DNA reads TGCGCCAGCAGCCAAGTGCTGGCGGGGAGTAATGGCTACACCTTC.